The 2 T cell receptor beta chains given below trace back to one sample, sequenced in a study of shared clonotypes between healthy human individuals. Clones were read by immunoSEQ multiplex PCR, and TCRdb kept only the in-frame ones, dropping some. The sample includes hundreds of thousands of clones, about 78% of them seen just once. Input material: memory CD4+ T cells sorted from blood. The sample's subset: CD45RA-negative fraction. These receptor sequences come from a woman between 25 and 40 years old in good health.

V and J are TRBV7-3 and TRBJ2-1; D possibly corresponds to TRBD2 (6 bases). CDR1 is SGHTA and CDR2 is FQGTGA in the germline V gene. The germline V and J ends were trimmed by 2 bases and 4 bases, with 12 bases remaining between them. This CDR3 is built from 15 residues. The CDR3 here is CASSLVPGGYNEQFF. The CDR3 DNA follows: TGTGCCAGCAGCTTAGTTCCCGGGGGTTACAATGAGCAGTTCTTC.

In this sample, this clone turned up many times. The gene calls are TRBV18 and TRBJ2-1, with D possibly TRBD1 on 5 matching bases. V lost 4 bases to trimming and J lost 0 bases, with 13 bases between them. CDR3 size: 16 residues. The germline CDR1 and CDR2 sequences are KGHSH and LQKENI. This CDR3 reads CASSRQTADSYNEQFF. As DNA, the CDR3 is TGTGCCAGCTCACGACAGACTGCAGACTCCTACAATGAGCAGTTCTTC.